This paragraph covers one T cell receptor (beta chain) sequence. The PCR ran on 60 Vbeta and 13 Jbeta primers. Only in-frame clones appear in the TCRdb table, and some are missing; sequencing was by immunoSEQ multiplex PCR. The data hold around 91,000 clones, with 64% observed a single time. The data were obtained in a study of cytomegalovirus exposure and HLA in healthy donors. The CDR3 spans 12 residues. Germline V gene sequence: CDR1 SGHRS, CDR2 YFSETQ. Trimming removed 1 base at V and 6 bases at J, with 8 bases between. The sequenced sample consisted of PBMCs. The chain recombines TRBV5-1 with TRBJ2-7; no clear D gene. This receptor was obtained from a man in his 60s in good health and CMV-seronegative. This chain's CDR3 is CASSLILSEQYF. CDR3 in DNA: TGCGCCAGCAGCTTGATTCTTTCCGAGCAGTACTTC.